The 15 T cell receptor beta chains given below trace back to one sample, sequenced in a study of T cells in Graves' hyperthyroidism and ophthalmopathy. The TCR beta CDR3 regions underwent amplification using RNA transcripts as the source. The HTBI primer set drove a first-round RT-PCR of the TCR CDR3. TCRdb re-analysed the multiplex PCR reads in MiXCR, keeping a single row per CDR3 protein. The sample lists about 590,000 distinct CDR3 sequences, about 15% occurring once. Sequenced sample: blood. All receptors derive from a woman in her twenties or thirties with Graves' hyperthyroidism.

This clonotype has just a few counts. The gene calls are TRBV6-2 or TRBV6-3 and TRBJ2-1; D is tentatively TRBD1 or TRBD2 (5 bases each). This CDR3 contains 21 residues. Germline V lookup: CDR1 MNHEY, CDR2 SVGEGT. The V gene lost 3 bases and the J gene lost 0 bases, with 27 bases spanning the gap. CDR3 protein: CASSYSFGRWGSKGSYNEQFF. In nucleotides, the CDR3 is TGTGCCAGCAGTTATAGCTTCGGACGGTGGGGGAGTAAGGGCTCCTACAATGAGCAGTTCTTC.

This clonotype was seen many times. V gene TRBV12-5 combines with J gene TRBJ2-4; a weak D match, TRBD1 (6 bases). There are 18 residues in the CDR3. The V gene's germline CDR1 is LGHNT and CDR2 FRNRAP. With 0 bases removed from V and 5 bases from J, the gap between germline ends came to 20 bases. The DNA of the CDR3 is TGTGCTAGTGGTTTGGTACGACAGGCCAGGGTCTTCGAAAACATTCAGTACTTC. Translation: CASGLVRQARVFENIQYF.

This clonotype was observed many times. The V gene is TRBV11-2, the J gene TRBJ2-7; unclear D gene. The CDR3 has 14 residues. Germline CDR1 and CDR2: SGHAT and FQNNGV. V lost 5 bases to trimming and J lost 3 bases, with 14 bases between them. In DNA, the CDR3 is TGTGCCAGCAGCCAACTTGTGCAGATCTACGAGCAGTACTTC. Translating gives CASSQLVQIYEQYF.

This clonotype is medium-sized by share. DNA of the CDR3: TGTGCCAGCAGTTTATCCCCAATAGCGGGACACACCGGGGAGCTGTTTTTT. Protein: CASSLSPIAGHTGELFF. J is TRBJ2-2 and V is TRBV27, with TRBD2 matching over 8 bases. Germline V lookup: CDR1 MNHEY, CDR2 SMNVEV (reference sequence). Unmatched junction bases numbered 6, after V lost 0 bases and J lost 3 bases. CDR3 length: 17 residues.

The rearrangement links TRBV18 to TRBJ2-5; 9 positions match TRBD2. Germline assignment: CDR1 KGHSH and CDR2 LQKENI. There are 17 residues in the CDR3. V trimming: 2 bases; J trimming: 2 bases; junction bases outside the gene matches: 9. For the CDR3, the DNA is TGTGCCAGCTCACCAGGGACTAGCCTTACAATTCAAGAGACCCAGTACTTC. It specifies CASSPGTSLTIQETQYF.

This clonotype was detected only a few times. CDR3 region: CASSLVPGLARHNEQFF. CDR3 in DNA: TGCGCCAGCAGCTTGGTCCCTGGACTAGCCCGACACAATGAGCAGTTCTTC. The chain joins TRBV5-1 to TRBJ2-1; 8 bases fit TRBD2. Germline CDR1 reads SGHRS; CDR2 reads YFSETQ. Unmatched junction bases numbered 10, after V lost 0 bases and J lost 5 bases. The length of the CDR3 is 17 residues. Based on the CDR3 plus reference TRBV5-1 and TRBJ2-1, the full variable domain is KAGVTQTPRYLIKTRGQQVTLSCSPISGHRSVSWYQQTPGQGLQFLFEYFSETQRNKGNFPGRFSGRQFSNSRSEMNVSTLELGDSALYLCASSLVPGLARHNEQFFGPGTRLTVL.

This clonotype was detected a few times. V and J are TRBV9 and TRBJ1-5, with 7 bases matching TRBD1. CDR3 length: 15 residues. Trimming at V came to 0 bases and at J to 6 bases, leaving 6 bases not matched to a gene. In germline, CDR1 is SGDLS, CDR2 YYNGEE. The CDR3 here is CASSVGETGIQPQHF. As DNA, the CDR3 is TGTGCCAGCAGCGTAGGCGAGACAGGGATTCAGCCCCAGCATTTT. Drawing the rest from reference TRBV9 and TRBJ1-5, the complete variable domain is DSGVTQTPKHLITATGQRVTLRCSPRSGDLSVYWYQQSLDQGLQFLIQYYNGEERAKGNILERFSAQQFPDLHSELNLSSLELGDSALYFCASSVGETGIQPQHFGDGTRLSIL.

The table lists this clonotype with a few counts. CDR3: CASSIGPGQGADGELFF. In DNA form, the CDR3 reads TGTGCCAGTAGTATCGGACCGGGACAGGGGGCGGACGGGGAGCTGTTTTTT. J is TRBJ2-2 and V is TRBV19; 12 nucleotides align to TRBD1. V trimming: 3 bases; J trimming: 7 bases; junction bases outside the gene matches: 9. The CDR3 extends over 17 amino acids. Germline values: CDR1 LNHDA, CDR2 SQIVND (reference sequence). Full variable domain (outside the CDR3, taken from reference TRBV19 and TRBJ2-2): DGGITQSPKYLFRKEGQNVTLSCEQNLNHDAMYWYRQDPGQGLRLIYYSQIVNDFQKGDIAEGYSVSREKKESFPLTVTSAQKNPTAFYLCASSIGPGQGADGELFFGEGSRLTVL.

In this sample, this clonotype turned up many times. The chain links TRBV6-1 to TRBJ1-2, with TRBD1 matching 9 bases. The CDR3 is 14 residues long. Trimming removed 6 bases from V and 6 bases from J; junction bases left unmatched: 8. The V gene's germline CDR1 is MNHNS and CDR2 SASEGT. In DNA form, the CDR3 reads TGTGCCAGCAGAAGGGACAGGGTGTTTCATGGCTACACCTTC. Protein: CASRRDRVFHGYTF.

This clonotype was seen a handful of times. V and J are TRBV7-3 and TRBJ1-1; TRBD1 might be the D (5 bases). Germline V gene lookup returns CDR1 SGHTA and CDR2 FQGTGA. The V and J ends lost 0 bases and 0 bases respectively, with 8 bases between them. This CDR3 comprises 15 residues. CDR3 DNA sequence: TGTGCCAGCAGCTTAACGCGGGACCTGAACACTGAAGCTTTCTTT. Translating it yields CASSLTRDLNTEAFF.

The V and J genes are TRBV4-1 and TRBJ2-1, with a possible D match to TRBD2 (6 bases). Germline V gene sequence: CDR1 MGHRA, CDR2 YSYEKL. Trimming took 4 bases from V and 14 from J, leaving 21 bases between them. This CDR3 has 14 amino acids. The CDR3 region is CASSPRAPGTFEFF. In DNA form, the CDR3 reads TGCGCCAGCAGCCCGAGGGCCCCCGGGACTTTTGAGTTCTTC.

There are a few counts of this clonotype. Here the CDR3 DNA reads TGTGCCAGCAGCCAACTTGGGACAGGGGGCGCTTTGACTTTCTTT. This codes for CASSQLGTGGALTFF. The chain joins TRBV3-1 to TRBJ1-1; TRBD1 agrees at 12 bases. Looked up from germline, CDR1 is LGHDT and CDR2 is YNNKEL (reference sequence). The V segment lost 2 bases and the J segment 12 bases; nucleotides outside the gene matches: 10. This CDR3 spans 15 amino acids.

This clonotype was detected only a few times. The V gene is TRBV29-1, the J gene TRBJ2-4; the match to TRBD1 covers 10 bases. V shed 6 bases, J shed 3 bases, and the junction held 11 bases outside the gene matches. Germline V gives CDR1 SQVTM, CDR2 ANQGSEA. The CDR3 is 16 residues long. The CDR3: CSVGQGMEYGKNIQYF. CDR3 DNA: TGCAGCGTGGGACAGGGGATGGAGTACGGCAAAAACATTCAGTACTTC.

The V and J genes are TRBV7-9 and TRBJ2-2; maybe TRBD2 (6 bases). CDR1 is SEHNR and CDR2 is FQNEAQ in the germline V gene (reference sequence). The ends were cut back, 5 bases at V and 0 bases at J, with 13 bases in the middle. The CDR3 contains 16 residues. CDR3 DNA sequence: TGTGCCAGCAGCCCGCTCGGGACTGCGAACACCGGGGAGCTGTTTTTT. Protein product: CASSPLGTANTGELFF.

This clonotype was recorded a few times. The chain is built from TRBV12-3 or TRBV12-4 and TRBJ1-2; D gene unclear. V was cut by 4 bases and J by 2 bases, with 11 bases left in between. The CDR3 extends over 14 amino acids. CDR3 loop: CASSSVGENYGYTF. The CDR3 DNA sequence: TGTGCCAGCAGTTCAGTTGGGGAAAACTATGGCTACACCTTC.